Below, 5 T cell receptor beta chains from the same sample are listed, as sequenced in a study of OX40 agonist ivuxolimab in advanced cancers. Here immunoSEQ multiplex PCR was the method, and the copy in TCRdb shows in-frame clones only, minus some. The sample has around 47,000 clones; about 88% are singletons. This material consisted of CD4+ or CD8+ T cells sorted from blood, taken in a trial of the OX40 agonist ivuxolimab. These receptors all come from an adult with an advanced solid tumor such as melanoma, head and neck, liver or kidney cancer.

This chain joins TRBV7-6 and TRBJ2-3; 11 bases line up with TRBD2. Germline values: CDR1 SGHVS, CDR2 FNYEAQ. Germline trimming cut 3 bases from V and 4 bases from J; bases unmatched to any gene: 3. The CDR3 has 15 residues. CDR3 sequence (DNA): TGTGCCAGCAGCTTGACTAGCGGGGTTGCAGATACGCAGTATTTT. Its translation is CASSLTSGVADTQYF. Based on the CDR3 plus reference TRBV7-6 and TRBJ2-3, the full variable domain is GAGVSQSPRYKVTKRGQDVALRCDPISGHVSLYWYRQALGQGPEFLTYFNYEAQQDKSGLPNDRFSAERPEGSISTLTIQRTEQRDSAMYRCASSLTSGVADTQYFGPGTRLTVL.

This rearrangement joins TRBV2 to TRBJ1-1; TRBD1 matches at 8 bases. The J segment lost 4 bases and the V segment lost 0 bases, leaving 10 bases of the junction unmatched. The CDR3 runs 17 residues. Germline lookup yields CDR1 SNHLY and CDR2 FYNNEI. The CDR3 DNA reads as TGTGCCAGCAGTGAAGCGCCGAATCAGGGGGCGAGCACTGAAGCTTTCTTT. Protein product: CASSEAPNQGASTEAFF.

CDR3 region: CASRRQGATDTQYF. As DNA, the CDR3 is TGTGCCAGCAGAAGACAGGGGGCAACAGATACGCAGTATTTT. The chain couples TRBV27 to TRBJ2-3; TRBD1 matches at 10 bases. The CDR3 is 14 amino acids. J was trimmed by 3 bases and V by 6 bases; bases with no gene match: 3. The V gene's germline CDR1 is MNHEY and CDR2 SMNVEV (reference sequence).

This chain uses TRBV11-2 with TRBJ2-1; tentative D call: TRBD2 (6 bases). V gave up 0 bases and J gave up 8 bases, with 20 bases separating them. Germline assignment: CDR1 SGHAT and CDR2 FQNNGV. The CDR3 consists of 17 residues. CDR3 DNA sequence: TGTGCCAGCAGCTTAGAGTGGGCTTTGTTGGGCGGGGATGAGCAGTTCTTC. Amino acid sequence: CASSLEWALLGGDEQFF.

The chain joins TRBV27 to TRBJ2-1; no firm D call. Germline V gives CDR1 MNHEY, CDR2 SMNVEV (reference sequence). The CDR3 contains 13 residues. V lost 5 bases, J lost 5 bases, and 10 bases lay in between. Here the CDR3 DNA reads TGTGCCAGCAGTCCGACACCGAACAATGAGCAGTTCTTC. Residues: CASSPTPNNEQFF.